This is a list of T cell receptor beta chains from one sample in a study of PD-1 blockade in classical Hodgkin lymphoma. Here immunoSEQ multiplex PCR was the method, and the copy in TCRdb shows in-frame clones only, minus some. The table shows nearly 25,000 clones, with around 68% occurring only once. The sequencing used peripheral blood mononuclear cells (PBMCs), collected before the fourth cycle of nivolumab. Receptors originate from a human donor with classical Hodgkin lymphoma. Both conserved end residues are part of each CDR3. Fields, in order: D gene, V gene, clone size, J gene, CDR3 DNA, CDR3 protein. D genes are given only for firm matches. Not every row has a clone size; where given, it reads once, few, many or a size class.

.	TRBV6-5	.	TRBJ1-4	TGTGCCACCAGCCTGAGAGGTGAAAAACTGCTTTTT	CATSLRGEKLLF
.	TRBV7-2	.	TRBJ1-5	TGTGCCAGCAGCCCTCCGGGGACCCAGCCCCAGCATTTT	CASSPPGTQPQHF
TRBD2	TRBV11-2	.	TRBJ2-3	TGTGCCAGCAGTCGGGGTAGCGGGAACACAGATACGCAGTATTTT	CASSRGSGNTDTQYF
.	TRBV25-1	.	TRBJ1-5	TGTGCCAGCAGTGAATCGGGGCAGAATCAGCCCCAGCATTTT	CASSESGQNQPQHF
.	TRBV7-9	.	TRBJ2-3	TGTGCCAGCAGCTTAGCGGGCAGGGCTACAGATACGCAGTATTTT	CASSLAGRATDTQYF
.	TRBV7-2	.	TRBJ2-1	TGTGCCAGCAGGACGACCGAGAAACTAACCAATGAGCAGTTCTTC	CASRTTEKLTNEQFF
.	TRBV7-2	.	TRBJ1-2	TGTGCCAGCAGCTTAAACGCCGGGAAAGCTTATGGCTACACCTTC	CASSLNAGKAYGYTF
.	TRBV27	.	TRBJ2-5	TGTGCCAGCAGTATAATCCAAGAGACCCAGTACTTC	CASSIIQETQYF
.	TRBV7-2	.	TRBJ2-1	TGTGCCAGCAGCCCCCCAGGGGGGCTGGGGCTTGAGCAGTTCTTC	CASSPPGGLGLEQFF
TRBD1	TRBV28	.	TRBJ1-6	TGTGCCAGCAGGCCGGACAGGGTTAATTCACCCCTCCACTTT	CASRPDRVNSPLHF
.	TRBV6-5	.	TRBJ2-2	TGTGCCAGCAGTTACTCGAGGCTCGGGGAGCTGTTTTTT	CASSYSRLGELFF
.	TRBV7-2	.	TRBJ1-4	TGTGCCAGCAGCTTACTAATTCAGGAAAAACTGTTTTTT	CASSLLIQEKLFF
.	TRBV9	.	TRBJ2-2	TGTGCCAGCAGCGTACTCGGGGGGAACACCGGGGAGCTGTTTTTT	CASSVLGGNTGELFF
TRBD1	TRBV27	medium-sized	TRBJ1-6	TGTGCCAGCAGCTACTCCCAGGGGGCGCCCGGTTCACCCCTCCACTTT	CASSYSQGAPGSPLHF